This T cell receptor beta chain was recovered during a study of regulatory T cells in long-lasting Graves disease. Study details: Treatment with antithyroid drugs for over 5 years, together with positive TSH receptor antibodies, meant persistent Graves' disease.

CDR3 regions were amplified by Arm-PCR using iRepertoire HTBI primers to build TCR beta libraries. TCRdb redid the calling of the multiplex PCR reads with MiXCR, one entry per CDR3 protein. Of around 340,000 distinct CDR3 sequences listed, around a fifth are singletons. V was pared by 2 bases and J by 6 bases, with 10 bases between. The CDR3 length is 13 residues. In germline, CDR1 is SGHTA, CDR2 FQGNSA. This clonotype has at least ten counts. Its antigen remains unidentified. Study-level points and caveats: It was possible that the small sample size reduced accuracy. Persistent cases favored TRBV28, TRBJ1-2 and TRBJ2-5.

Documented time point: persistent/refractory GD, antithyroid drugs over 5 years with positive TRAb. The TCR library was made from RNA that had been extracted from PBMCs in TRIzol. V gene TRBV7-2 combines with J gene TRBJ1-2; a weak D match, TRBD1 (5 bases). The clonotype originates from a female donor with Graves disease. Sequenced material: peripheral blood mononuclear cells (PBMCs), taken when the disease was refractory, from a patient treated with antithyroid drugs. CDR3 nucleotides: TGTGCCAGCAGCTTATCCAGGGATAATGGCTACACCTTC. Translation gives CASSLSRDNGYTF.